The clone carrying this T cell receptor (beta chain) turned up a few times. Trimming took 4 bases from V and 4 from J; bases not matched to a gene: 7. The CDR3 runs 16 residues. CDR1 is SGHTA and CDR2 is FQGNSA in the germline V gene. Sample-barcoded 5' priming and a J-beta primer mix drove a second PCR of about 7 to 11 cycles. In TCRdb, the 5' RACE reads were re-called with MiXCR into one record per CDR3 protein. The sample lists 1,800,000 or so distinct CDR3 sequences; roughly two fifths were seen once. The record originates from a study of blood T cells in healthy people across ages. This sequence originates from a human donor in good health. The chain uses TRBV7-2 and TRBJ2-5; TRBD2 agrees at 12 bases. The sample taken for sequencing was blood. CDR3 sequence reads: CASSWWTSGVGETQYF. The CDR3 region has the DNA TGTGCCAGCAGCTGGTGGACTAGCGGGGTAGGAGAGACCCAGTACTTC.